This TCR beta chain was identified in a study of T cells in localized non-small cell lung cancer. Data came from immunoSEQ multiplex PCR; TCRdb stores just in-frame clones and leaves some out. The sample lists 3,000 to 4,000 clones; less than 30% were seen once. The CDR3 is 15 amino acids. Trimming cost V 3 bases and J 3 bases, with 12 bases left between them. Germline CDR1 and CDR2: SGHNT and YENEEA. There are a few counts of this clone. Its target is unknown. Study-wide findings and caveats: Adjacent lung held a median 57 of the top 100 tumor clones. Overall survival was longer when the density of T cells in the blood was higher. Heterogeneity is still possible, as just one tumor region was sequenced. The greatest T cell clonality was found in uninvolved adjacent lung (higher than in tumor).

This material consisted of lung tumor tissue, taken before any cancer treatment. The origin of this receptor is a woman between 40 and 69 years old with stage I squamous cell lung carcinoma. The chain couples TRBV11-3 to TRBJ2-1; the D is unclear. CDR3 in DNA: TGTGCCAGCAGCTTTTGGCGGAACAACTACAATGAGCAGTTCTTC. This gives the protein CASSFWRNNYNEQFF.